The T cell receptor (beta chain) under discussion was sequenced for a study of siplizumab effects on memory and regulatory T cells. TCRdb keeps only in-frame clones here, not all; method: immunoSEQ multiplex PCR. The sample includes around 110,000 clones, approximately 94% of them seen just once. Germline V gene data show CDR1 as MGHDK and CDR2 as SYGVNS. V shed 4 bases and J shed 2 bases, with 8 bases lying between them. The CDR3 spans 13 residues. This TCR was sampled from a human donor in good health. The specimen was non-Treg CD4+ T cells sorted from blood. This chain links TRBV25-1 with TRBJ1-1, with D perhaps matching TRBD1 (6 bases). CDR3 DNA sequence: TGTGCCAGCAGTGCACAGGGTAACACTGAAGCTTTCTTT. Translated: CASSAQGNTEAFF.